The clone carrying this T cell receptor beta chain was detected once. Germline V gives CDR1 SGHRS, CDR2 YFSETQ. This CDR3 is 14 amino acids long. V lost 4 bases and J lost 3, with 13 bases in between. The data belong to a study of T cell responses to AZD1222 COVID-19 vaccine. Sequenced by immunoSEQ multiplex PCR; TCRdb stores in-frame clones only, minus some. Of approximately 100,000 clones listed, about 87% are singletons. The sample consisted of peripheral blood, taken on day 0 of AZD1222 vaccination. The receptor's source is an adult in good health. The genes are TRBV5-1 and TRBJ1-1; a possible D gene is TRBD1 (6 bases). CDR3 nucleotide sequence: TGCGCCAGCAGCGGCATCAGGGGAGACACTGAAGCTTTCTTT. Amino acids: CASSGIRGDTEAFF.